This entry lists 5 T cell receptor beta chains sequenced from one sample in a study of cytomegalovirus exposure and HLA in healthy donors (dated by TCRdb to about 2017). Library creation used the immunoSEQ multiplex PCR assay. For the multiplex PCR, a mixture combining 60 forward primers for TCR Vbeta segments and 13 reverse primers for TCR Jbeta segments was used. As stored in TCRdb, this immuneACCESS dataset retains in-frame rearrangements with V and J assigned. A fraction of the clones does not appear; measured against another copy, unresolved V genes explain less than half of the discrepancy, and the remainder lacks a known reason. This sample comprises approximately 140,000 clones, 79% of them detected only once. Clones ranked in the top ten supply 5% to 6.5% of the sample. The sample was PBMCs. The source is a man in his fifties in good health and CMV-seropositive.

This rearrangement joins TRBV6-5 to TRBJ1-1; D unresolved. This CDR3 is 13 amino acids long. V was clipped by 6 bases and J by 0 bases, with 8 bases between them. CDR1 MNHEY and CDR2 SVGAGI come from the germline V gene. CDR3 sequence: CASRTEVNTEAFF. CDR3 nucleotide sequence: TGTGCCAGCAGGACCGAGGTGAACACTGAAGCTTTCTTT.

The chain has TRBV11-3 and TRBJ2-1; 12 nucleotides line up with TRBD2. This CDR3 has 18 residues. Trimming at V came to 0 bases and at J to 0 bases, leaving 3 bases not matched to a gene. Germline V CDR1 and CDR2: SGHNT, YENEEA. This CDR3 is CASSLDTSGRSSYNEQFF. The CDR3 DNA reads TGTGCCAGCAGCTTAGATACTAGCGGGAGGAGCTCCTACAATGAGCAGTTCTTC. Full variable domain (remainder filled in from reference TRBV11-3 and TRBJ2-1): EAGVVQSPRYKIIEKKQPVAFWCNPISGHNTLYWYLQNLGQGPELLIRYENEEAVDDSQLPKDRFSAERLKGVDSTLKIQPAELGDSAVYLCASSLDTSGRSSYNEQFFGPGTRLTVL.

This clone was detected once. The gene calls are TRBV5-4 and TRBJ1-1, with a weak D call TRBD1 (6 bases). V was clipped by 5 bases and J by 2 bases, with 13 bases between them. Germline V gives CDR1 SGHNT, CDR2 YYREEE (reference sequence). The CDR3 covers 14 residues. The CDR3: CASRKDRQNTEAFF. The CDR3 nucleotides are TGTGCCAGCAGGAAGGACAGACAAAACACTGAAGCTTTCTTT.

Regarding this clone: Other DNA sequences in the sample encode the same CDR3. The V and J genes are TRBV10-3 and TRBJ2-1, with TRBD2 matching over 11 bases. The V segment lost 2 bases and the J segment 4 bases; nucleotides outside the gene matches: 1. The CDR3 sequence is 15 residues long. The germline V gene has CDR1 ENHRY and CDR2 SYGVKD. The CDR3 reads CAISETSGSYNEQFF. The CDR3 bases are TGTGCCATCAGTGAGACTAGCGGGAGTTACAATGAGCAGTTCTTC.

This clone was observed a few times. V is TRBV5-6 and J is TRBJ1-5; a possible D gene is TRBD1 (6 bases). The CDR3 runs 14 residues. V lost 0 bases and J 5 bases, leaving 9 bases between the germline ends. In germline, CDR1 is SGHDT, CDR2 YYEEEE. DNA of the CDR3: TGTGCCAGCAGCTTGGGACAGGCACATCAGCCCCAGCATTTT. Amino acids: CASSLGQAHQPQHF.